These 15 T cell receptor beta chains were all obtained from the same sample, sequenced in a study of T cells in Graves' hyperthyroidism and ophthalmopathy (dated by TCRdb to between 2018 and 2021). Libraries were made using multiplex PCR. The reads were generated on an Illumina HiSeq 2000. TCR beta CDR3 regions were amplified from RNA transcripts. For the first round of RT-PCR on the TCR CDR3, the HTBI primer set was used together with the Qiagen OneStep RT-PCR kit. TCRdb itself trimmed the public reads at Q25 with fastp, ran MiXCR and retained productive beta chains. Each entry merges the rows of one CDR3 protein and shows their most common DNA and genes. The sample table contains about 350,000 distinct CDR3 sequences; only one count was recorded for 15% to 20% of them. The ten largest clones add up to 15% to 17% of the sample. Sequencing input: blood. The receptors originated from a middle-aged woman with Graves' ophthalmopathy.

This clonotype was observed at least ten times. The DNA for the CDR3 is TGTGCCAGCTATCCACAGGGGGCGCGAACCGGGGAGCTGTTTTTT. It codes for CASYPQGARTGELFF. V gene TRBV28 combines with J gene TRBJ2-2; TRBD1 agrees at 9 bases. With V trimmed by 8 bases and J by 5 bases, 9 bases remained unmatched. This CDR3 has 15 residues. Germline V gives CDR1 MDHEN, CDR2 SYDVKM.

This clonotype was observed at least ten times. The rearrangement uses TRBV6-5 and TRBJ2-7; D may correspond to TRBD1 or TRBD2 (5 bases each). The CDR3 runs 15 residues. CDR1 and CDR2 (germline): MNHEY, SVGAGI. The V gene lost 2 bases and the J gene lost 0 bases, with 11 bases spanning the gap. DNA of the CDR3: TGTGCCAGCAGTTACGGGACCGGTAGCTCCTACGAGCAGTACTTC. This encodes CASSYGTGSSYEQYF.

In this sample, this clonotype turned up a few times. J is TRBJ1-2 and V is TRBV6-5, with D perhaps TRBD1 (6 bases). CDR1 and CDR2 (germline): MNHEY, SVGAGI. Trimming removed 0 bases at V and 2 bases at J, with 10 bases between. This CDR3 contains 15 residues. The CDR3: CASSYSAGENYGYTF. The CDR3 region has the DNA TGTGCCAGCAGTTACTCTGCAGGGGAAAACTATGGCTACACCTTC.

This clonotype has at least ten counts. The rearrangement uses TRBV20-1 and TRBJ2-7; 10 nucleotides match TRBD2. V lost 0 bases and J lost 2; bases outside the gene matches: 10. The CDR3 is made up of 17 amino acids. The germline CDR1 and CDR2 sequences are DFQATT and SNEGSKA (reference sequence). The CDR3 here is CSARETSGYIKAYEQYF. Here the CDR3 DNA reads TGCAGTGCTAGAGAGACTAGCGGGTACATAAAGGCCTACGAGCAGTACTTC.

The chain couples TRBV5-1 to TRBJ1-1, with 8 bases lining up with TRBD1. Germline V lookup: CDR1 SGHRS, CDR2 YFSETQ. This CDR3 is 13 amino acids long. In nucleotides, the CDR3 is TGCTCTTCGACGGGACAGGAGGACACTGAAGCTTTCTTT. It is translated as CSSTGQEDTEAFF.

This clonotype was observed at least ten times. The chain joins TRBV5-1 to TRBJ2-7; D remains ambiguous. This CDR3 has 13 amino acids. Germline CDR1 reads SGHRS; CDR2 reads YFSETQ. V was trimmed by 3 bases and J by 0 bases, leaving 7 bases between them. The CDR3 loop reads CASSSPPSYEQYF. CDR3 coding DNA: TGCGCCAGCAGCTCGCCGCCCTCCTACGAGCAGTACTTC. The full variable domain, rest sourced from reference TRBV5-1 and TRBJ2-7, is KAGVTQTPRYLIKTRGQQVTLSCSPISGHRSVSWYQQTPGQGLQFLFEYFSETQRNKGNFPGRFSGRQFSNSRSEMNVSTLELGDSALYLCASSSPPSYEQYFGPGTRLTVT.

Only a few counts were recorded for this clonotype. This chain joins TRBV12-3 or TRBV12-4 and TRBJ2-1, with D perhaps given as TRBD1 or TRBD2 (5 bases each). There are 14 residues in the CDR3. Trimming left V 6 bases short and J 3 bases short, with 12 bases between. This chain's CDR3 is CASSSGTVYNEQFF. CDR3 nucleotides: TGTGCCAGCAGCTCCGGGACGGTCTACAATGAGCAGTTCTTC.

This clonotype was observed at least ten times. V and J are TRBV5-6 and TRBJ1-2, with 9 positions matching TRBD1. Germline lookup yields CDR1 SGHDT and CDR2 YYEEEE. CDR3 length equals 15 residues. The V and J ends lost 4 bases and 5 bases, in that order; junction bases with no gene match: 9. In DNA form, the CDR3 reads TGTGCCAGCAGCCATCCACTCGGGACAGGGTATGGCTACACCTTC. This encodes CASSHPLGTGYGYTF.

This clonotype was found many times. V usage is TRBV11-1 and J usage is TRBJ2-2, with TRBD1 matching 7 bases. Trimming removed 5 bases from V and 2 bases from J; junction bases left unmatched: 8. Per the germline V gene, CDR1 is SGHAT and CDR2 is FQDESV (reference sequence). The CDR3 consists of 16 residues. The chain's CDR3 is CASSRPGTDNTGELFF. Written as DNA, the CDR3 is TGTGCCAGCAGCAGACCCGGGACAGATAACACCGGGGAGCTGTTTTTT.

This clonotype was detected many times. The chain is built from TRBV28 and TRBJ2-4, with 7 bases fitting TRBD2. This CDR3 is built from 16 residues. Trimming at V came to 7 bases and at J to 4 bases, leaving 13 bases not matched to a gene. The V gene's germline CDR1 is MDHEN and CDR2 SYDVKM. The CDR3 protein is CASTPSGREGKNIQYF. For the CDR3, the DNA is TGTGCCAGCACCCCAAGTGGCAGGGAGGGAAAAAACATTCAGTACTTC.

This clonotype has a count of ten or more. The chain combines TRBV15 with TRBJ2-4; D is unresolved. V lost 0 bases and J 2 bases, leaving 5 bases between the germline ends. The CDR3 has 14 amino acids. Per germline, CDR1 LNHNV and CDR2 YYDKDF (reference sequence). The CDR3 protein is CATSREVTKNIQYF. The CDR3 DNA is TGTGCCACCAGCAGAGAAGTAACCAAAAACATTCAGTACTTC. Filled out from reference TRBV15 and TRBJ2-4, the complete variable domain reads DAMVIQNPRYQVTQFGKPVTLSCSQTLNHNVMYWYQQKSSQAPKLLFHYYDKDFNNEADTPDNFQSRRPNTSFCFLDIRSPGLGDTAMYLCATSREVTKNIQYFGAGTRLSVL.

This clonotype is deemed medium-sized. V is TRBV27 and J is TRBJ1-1; D is perhaps TRBD1 (5 bases). The CDR3 spans 14 residues. Germline values: CDR1 MNHEY, CDR2 SMNVEV (reference sequence). The V end lost 7 bases, the J end lost 0 bases, and 12 bases lay between the germline ends. DNA of the CDR3: TGTGCCAGCACCACCGGGGCTTTGAACACTGAAGCTTTCTTT. It is translated as CASTTGALNTEAFF.

This clonotype was seen only a few times. The chain carries TRBV15 and TRBJ2-7; 12 bases are shared with TRBD2. V lost 3 bases, J lost 5 bases, and 8 bases stayed unmatched. Germline V gives CDR1 LNHNV, CDR2 YYDKDF (reference sequence). The CDR3 loop spans 16 amino acids. The CDR3 sequence: CATSRQTSGRIHEQYF. As DNA, the CDR3 is TGTGCCACCAGCAGGCAAACTAGCGGGAGGATCCACGAGCAGTACTTC.

This clonotype was detected ten times or more. The rearrangement joins TRBV7-2 to TRBJ2-7, with TRBD2 identical over 7 bases. The CDR3 length is 15 residues. Germline lookup yields CDR1 SGHTA and CDR2 FQGNSA. After removal of 2 bases from V and 2 bases from J, the junction contained 6 bases not matched to a gene. This CDR3 reads CASSLQSGTTYEQYF. The DNA of the CDR3 is TGTGCCAGCAGCTTACAGAGCGGGACGACCTACGAGCAGTACTTC.

The V and J genes are TRBV28 and TRBJ2-7; the D gene could be TRBD1 or TRBD2 (5 bases each). The CDR3 has 14 amino acids. Germline lookup yields CDR1 MDHEN and CDR2 SYDVKM. V was shortened by 5 bases and J by 6 bases, with 17 bases between the two germline ends. DNA of the CDR3: TGTGCCAGCAGTCTTGAGGTGGGGACCTCCGAGCAGTACTTC. Translated: CASSLEVGTSEQYF.